These 18 T cell receptor beta chains came from one sample sequenced in a study of graft-versus-host responses after intestinal transplantation. No cognate antigen is known for these TCRs. Here immunoSEQ multiplex PCR was the method, and the copy in TCRdb shows in-frame clones only, minus some. In the table there are tens of thousands of clones, more than 80% of which are singletons. The sample in question was unstimulated CD8+ T cells sorted from spleen or lymph node cells, obtained before intestinal transplant. These receptors were obtained from a human donor who received an intestinal transplant.

This chain uses TRBV29-1 with TRBJ1-2; 9 bases agree with TRBD1. The CDR3 length is 15 residues. Trimming at V came to 0 bases and at J to 3 bases, leaving 5 bases not matched to a gene. Germline V gene sequence: CDR1 SQVTM, CDR2 ANQGSEA. The CDR3 bases are TGCAGCGTTGAAGAAGCAGGGACAGGGTACTATGGCTACACCTTC. Its translation is CSVEEAGTGYYGYTF.

This chain joins TRBV6-5 and TRBJ1-4; no clear D. CDR1 and CDR2 from the germline V gene are MNHEY and SVGAGI. This CDR3 spans 12 amino acids. V lost 6 bases and J lost 7, with 9 bases in between. CDR3 sequence: CASSRRGEKLFF. CDR3 sequence (DNA): TGTGCCAGCAGCCGACGGGGTGAAAAACTGTTTTTT.

The chain links TRBV19 to TRBJ2-3, with 7 bases that match TRBD2. Germline CDR1 and CDR2: LNHDA and SQIVND (reference sequence). After removal of 5 bases from V and 2 bases from J, the junction contained 7 bases not matched to a gene. The CDR3 runs to 15 residues. CDR3 sequence reads: CASSGPGGFTDTQYF. The CDR3, as DNA: TGTGCCAGTAGTGGACCGGGGGGATTCACAGATACGCAGTATTTT. The full variable domain, its missing parts supplied by reference TRBV19 and TRBJ2-3, is DGGITQSPKYLFRKEGQNVTLSCEQNLNHDAMYWYRQDPGQGLRLIYYSQIVNDFQKGDIAEGYSVSREKKESFPLTVTSAQKNPTAFYLCASSGPGGFTDTQYFGPGTRLTVL.

This chain connects TRBV2 to TRBJ2-7; 15 bases map to TRBD2. The CDR3 spans 14 residues. Germline values: CDR1 SNHLY, CDR2 FYNNEI. V lost 8 bases and J lost 6; bases outside the gene matches: 5. The DNA of the CDR3 is TGTGCCAGCCAGGGACTAGCGGGAGGTCGCGAGCAGTACTTC. The encoded protein is CASQGLAGGREQYF.

This clone was seen just once. The DNA of the CDR3 is TGTGCCAGCAGCTTAACCCAGAACACTGAAGCTTTCTTT. Translating gives CASSLTQNTEAFF. V usage is TRBV7-3 and J usage is TRBJ1-1, with D hard to call. From germline, CDR1 is SGHTA and CDR2 FQGTGA. The ends were cut back, 0 bases at V and 1 base at J, with 3 bases in the middle. The CDR3 extends over 13 amino acids.

This chain connects TRBV4-1 to TRBJ1-1, with 11 bases matching TRBD1. V was clipped by 2 bases and J by 3 bases; unmatched bases: 5. The CDR3 spans 16 residues. Germline CDR1 and CDR2: MGHRA and YSYEKL. DNA of the CDR3: TGCGCCAGCAGCCAACCTGGACAGGGGGCGGACACTGAAGCTTTCTTT. This sequence encodes CASSQPGQGADTEAFF.

This clone was found once. The chain recombines TRBV28 with TRBJ2-5, with D perhaps matching TRBD2 (6 bases). The CDR3 is 14 residues long. V was trimmed by 2 bases and J by 5 bases, leaving 12 bases between them. Germline assignment: CDR1 MDHEN and CDR2 SYDVKM. The CDR3: CASSLAGSGETQYF. In DNA form, the CDR3 reads TGTGCCAGCAGTTTAGCGGGGAGTGGGGAGACCCAGTACTTC.

The chain has TRBV28 and TRBJ2-1; 9 bases fit TRBD2. V lost 8 bases and J lost 4; bases outside the gene matches: 6. The CDR3 is 14 amino acids. Germline CDR1 and CDR2: MDHEN and SYDVKM. In DNA, the CDR3 is TGTGCCAGCGTTAGCGGGAGAGGGTACAATGAGCAGTTCTTC. Its translation is CASVSGRGYNEQFF.

This clone appeared once. The genes are TRBV18 and TRBJ1-4; D uncertain. V gave up 3 bases and J gave up 5 bases, with 13 bases separating them. Germline-derived CDR1 and CDR2 are KGHSH and LQKENI. The CDR3 totals 15 residues. The CDR3 spells CASSPVNGRNEKLFF. In DNA, the CDR3 is TGTGCCAGCTCACCTGTAAACGGGAGAAATGAAAAACTGTTTTTT.

The chain is built from TRBV18 and TRBJ2-7, with D maybe TRBD1 (7 bases). With 6 bases removed from V and 2 bases from J, the gap between germline ends came to 17 bases. The CDR3 is made up of 15 amino acids. Germline V CDR1 and CDR2: KGHSH, LQKENI. The CDR3 reads CASSPGGRPPYEQYF. The CDR3 bases are TGTGCCAGCTCTCCAGGGGGGAGGCCTCCCTACGAGCAGTACTTC.

J is TRBJ2-5 and V is TRBV29-1, with TRBD1 matching over 7 bases. From germline, CDR1 is SQVTM and CDR2 ANQGSEA. CDR3 length: 15 residues. J gave up 1 base and V 6 bases, and 11 bases lay outside the gene matches. The CDR3 is CSVEITGAFQETQYF. CDR3 coding DNA: TGCAGCGTGGAGATCACAGGGGCCTTCCAAGAGACCCAGTACTTC.

This clone has just a few counts. V is TRBV6-1 and J is TRBJ1-4; D not certain. This CDR3 has 14 residues. V was clipped by 2 bases and J by 7 bases, with 11 bases between them. The V gene's germline CDR1 is MNHNS and CDR2 SASEGT. CDR3 amino acids: CASSEFSGFEKLFF. The CDR3 nucleotides are TGTGCCAGCAGTGAATTTTCGGGATTTGAAAAACTGTTTTTT.

This sequence joins TRBV2 and TRBJ2-2, with D perhaps TRBD2 (6 bases). Germline V lookup: CDR1 SNHLY, CDR2 FYNNEI. This CDR3 spans 15 amino acids. Deletions cut 3 bases from V and 3 bases from J, with 11 bases between. CDR3 residues: CASSELGTDTGELFF. DNA of the CDR3: TGTGCCAGCAGTGAGTTAGGGACTGACACCGGGGAGCTGTTTTTT. The full variable domain, in which reference TRBV2 and TRBJ2-2 provide the parts outside the CDR3, is EPEVTQTPSHQVTQMGQEVILRCVPISNHLYFYWYRQILGQKVEFLVSFYNNEISEKSEIFDDQFSVERPDGSNFTLKIRSTKLEDSAMYFCASSELGTDTGELFFGEGSRLTVL.

CDR3 in DNA: TGTGCCACCAGCAGAGAACATCCGAACACTGAAGCTTTCTTT. Amino acids: CATSREHPNTEAFF. The V call is TRBV15, the J call TRBJ1-1; D is undetermined. Germline V gene sequence: CDR1 LNHNV, CDR2 YYDKDF (reference sequence). V shed 0 bases and J shed 1 base, with 6 bases lying between them. The CDR3 contains 14 residues.

The V call is TRBV13, the J call TRBJ2-3; 12 nucleotides align to TRBD2. Unmatched junction bases numbered 10, after V lost 4 bases and J lost 2 bases. CDR3 size: 18 residues. CDR1 is PRHDT, CDR2 FYEKMQ, per germline (reference sequence). In nucleotides, the CDR3 is TGTGCCAGCAGCTCCCCTACCGGGACTAGCGGGCTCACAGATACGCAGTATTTT. This encodes CASSSPTGTSGLTDTQYF.

The V gene is TRBV6-5, the J gene TRBJ2-6, with unresolved D. The CDR3 totals 16 residues. Per the germline V gene, CDR1 is MNHEY and CDR2 is SVGAGI. Deletions cut 0 bases from V and 0 bases from J, with 6 bases between. The CDR3 is CASSYSGGSGANVLTF. The CDR3 bases are TGTGCCAGCAGTTACTCAGGCGGCTCTGGGGCCAACGTCCTGACTTTC.

The chain combines TRBV30 with TRBJ2-7, with D possibly matching TRBD1 (7 bases). The CDR3 length is 14 residues. Trimming took 5 bases from V and 2 from J, leaving 16 bases between them. Per the germline V gene, CDR1 is GTSNPN and CDR2 is SVGIG (reference sequence). CDR3 residues: CAWSDRRGTYEQYF. The CDR3 DNA is TGTGCCTGGTCGGACAGGCGGGGAACCTACGAGCAGTACTTC.

The chain is built from TRBV4-1 and TRBJ2-3; TRBD2 matches at 7 bases. The trim removed 0 bases at V and 0 bases at J, leaving 9 bases unmatched. Germline loops: CDR1 MGHRA, CDR2 YSYEKL. This CDR3 is built from 18 residues. The CDR3 reads CASSQEGLSGASTDTQYF. In nucleotides, the CDR3 is TGCGCCAGCAGCCAAGAAGGGCTGAGCGGGGCTAGCACAGATACGCAGTATTTT.